The 18 T cell receptor beta chains below come from one sample, sequenced in a study of shared clonotypes between healthy human individuals. TCRdb's table, derived via immunoSEQ multiplex PCR, lists solely in-frame clones and lacks some. The data contain around 1,000,000 clones, 70% to 80% of them singletons. Sequencing was carried out using memory CD4+ T cells from PBMCs. The subset: CD45RA-negative fraction. These receptors were obtained from a man between 18 and 29 years old in good health. Some clones in this sample may be carry-over from other donors' samples.

The chain joins TRBV6-5 to TRBJ2-5; D ambiguous. The length of the CDR3 is 12 residues. Germline CDR1 is MNHEY and CDR2 is SVGAGI. Trimming cost V 5 bases and J 5 bases, with 9 bases left between them. The CDR3: CASSNRPETQYF. Here the CDR3 DNA reads TGTGCCAGCAGTAACCGACCGGAGACCCAGTACTTC.

This rearrangement joins TRBV6-5 to TRBJ2-5; 10 nucleotides align to TRBD1. CDR3 length: 15 amino acids. The germline CDR1 and CDR2 sequences are MNHEY and SVGAGI. V lost 5 bases, J lost 4 bases, and 7 bases stayed unmatched. The chain's CDR3 is CASSLGQGIVETQYF. The CDR3 bases are TGTGCCAGCAGTCTGGGACAGGGGATCGTAGAGACCCAGTACTTC.

This clone appeared a single time. The J gene is TRBJ2-5, the V gene TRBV5-4; possibly TRBD1 or TRBD2 for D (5 bases each). The V end was cut by 0 bases, the J end by 1 base, with 16 bases between. The CDR3 runs 17 residues. CDR1 and CDR2 (germline): SGHNT, YYREEE (reference sequence). The CDR3 DNA is TGTGCCAGCAGCTTGGTCAAGGGGACGGCAATCCAAGAGACCCAGTACTTC. Its protein product is CASSLVKGTAIQETQYF.

The gene calls are TRBV15 and TRBJ2-7; 8 nucleotides match TRBD2. There are 15 residues in the CDR3. With 4 bases clipped from V and 0 bases from J, the junction kept 5 bases outside the gene matches. CDR1 is LNHNV, CDR2 YYDKDF, per germline (reference sequence). DNA of the CDR3: TGTGCCACCAGCATAACTAGCGGACCCTCCTACGAGCAGTACTTC. Translated, it gives CATSITSGPSYEQYF.

This sequence joins TRBV7-3 and TRBJ2-1, with a possible D match to TRBD1 (6 bases). Trimming took 1 base from V and 6 from J, leaving 13 bases between them. The CDR3 runs to 15 residues. From germline, CDR1 is SGHTA and CDR2 FQGTGA. CDR3 in amino acids: CASSLSQGRRNEQFF. The DNA for the CDR3 is TGTGCCAGCAGCTTAAGTCAGGGGCGGCGCAATGAGCAGTTCTTC.

This chain joins TRBV15 and TRBJ2-1, with 12 bases identical to TRBD2. Germline loops: CDR1 LNHNV, CDR2 YYDKDF (reference sequence). V shed 3 bases and J 5 bases; nucleotides not matched to a gene: 5. The CDR3 has 16 amino acids. The CDR3 reads CATSRGRTSGNNEQFF. CDR3 sequence (DNA): TGTGCCACCAGCAGGGGCCGGACTAGCGGGAACAATGAGCAGTTCTTC. Supplemented by reference TRBV15 and TRBJ2-1, the full variable domain reads DAMVIQNPRYQVTQFGKPVTLSCSQTLNHNVMYWYQQKSSQAPKLLFHYYDKDFNNEADTPDNFQSRRPNTSFCFLDIRSPGLGDTAMYLCATSRGRTSGNNEQFFGPGTRLTVL.

A note on this clone: The same CDR3 arises from other DNA sequences in this sample as well. The V call is TRBV9, the J call TRBJ2-3; 12 nucleotides align to TRBD2. The CDR3 covers 16 residues. In germline, CDR1 is SGDLS, CDR2 YYNGEE. Trimming cost V 2 bases and J 2 bases; bases outside gene matches: 3. This CDR3 is CASSVLAGGSTDTQYF. In DNA, the CDR3 is TGTGCCAGCAGCGTTCTAGCGGGAGGGTCCACAGATACGCAGTATTTT.

The rearrangement uses TRBV6-5 and TRBJ2-7; D uncertain. The length of the CDR3 is 15 residues. Germline V gene data show CDR1 as MNHEY and CDR2 as SVGAGI. Deletions cut 5 bases from V and 2 bases from J, with 16 bases between. The CDR3 spells CASSTTSVSTYEQYF. DNA of the CDR3: TGTGCCAGCAGTACTACCAGCGTGTCAACCTACGAGCAGTACTTC.

The chain joins TRBV6-6 to TRBJ1-1, with D possibly matching TRBD1 (5 bases). This CDR3 has 15 amino acids. The V gene's germline CDR1 is MNHNY and CDR2 SVGAGI (reference sequence). V dropped 6 bases and J dropped 4 bases, with 18 bases sitting between them. For the CDR3, the DNA is TGTGCCAGCAGCCTGGCCAGGGTTTTCGTCACTGAAGCTTTCTTT. Translating it yields CASSLARVFVTEAFF.

V usage is TRBV28 and J usage is TRBJ1-3; the D is unclear. Germline V gene data show CDR1 as MDHEN and CDR2 as SYDVKM. V was clipped by 7 bases and J by 4 bases, with 8 bases between them. This CDR3 is built from 12 residues. In nucleotides, the CDR3 is TGTGCCAGCACCCTCCAAGGAAACACCATATATTTT. This sequence encodes CASTLQGNTIYF.

The chain couples TRBV11-3 to TRBJ2-3; D tentatively reads TRBD1 or TRBD2 (7 bases each). Trimming cost V 5 bases and J 6 bases, with 18 bases left between them. This CDR3 comprises 15 residues. Germline V gene sequence: CDR1 SGHNT, CDR2 YENEEA. CDR3 sequence: CASSKTRQGGDTQYF. The CDR3 nucleotides are TGTGCCAGCAGCAAGACCAGACAGGGAGGGGATACGCAGTATTTT.

The chain recombines TRBV7-3 with TRBJ1-2; 7 bases match TRBD1. This CDR3 has 17 residues. The germline gives CDR1 SGHTA, CDR2 FQGTGA. V shed 0 bases, J shed 4 bases, and the junction held 11 bases outside the gene matches. The CDR3 DNA sequence: TGTGCCAGCAGCTTAACAGGGGGCGGCGATTACAGCTATGGCTACACCTTC. Translated: CASSLTGGGDYSYGYTF. The variable domain in full, completed from reference TRBV7-3 and TRBJ1-2, reads GAGVSQTPSNKVTEKGKYVELRCDPISGHTALYWYRQSLGQGPEFLIYFQGTGAADDSGLPNDRFFAVRPEGSVSTLKIQRTERGDSAVYLCASSLTGGGDYSYGYTFGSGTRLTVV.

The chain uses TRBV5-1 and TRBJ1-2, with TRBD1 matching 10 bases. Germline assignment: CDR1 SGHRS and CDR2 YFSETQ. The CDR3 spans 15 residues. Trimming cost V 4 bases and J 4 bases; bases outside gene matches: 7. Written as DNA, the CDR3 is TGCGCCAGCAGCCCCCGACAGGGGGCCCTCTATGGCTACACCTTC. The encoded protein is CASSPRQGALYGYTF.

CDR3 region: CASRLRTTSGSTGELFF. CDR3 nucleotides: TGTGCCAGCAGGCTCAGAACGACTAGCGGGAGTACCGGGGAGCTGTTTTTT. The chain joins TRBV27 to TRBJ2-2, with 12 bases that match TRBD2. The CDR3 length is 17 residues. The germline V gene has CDR1 MNHEY and CDR2 SMNVEV (reference sequence). V was pared by 6 bases and J by 5 bases, with 10 bases of the junction left unmatched.

Note on this clone: Other nucleotide sequences from this sample produce the same CDR3. This chain connects TRBV7-9 to TRBJ2-3; D possibly corresponds to TRBD1 (5 bases). Germline loops: CDR1 SEHNR, CDR2 FQNEAQ (reference sequence). The CDR3 is 14 amino acids. With 1 base removed from V and 0 bases from J, the gap between germline ends came to 5 bases. CDR3 DNA: TGTGCCAGCAGCTTAGGACAGAGCACAGATACGCAGTATTTT. Translating gives CASSLGQSTDTQYF.

The chain joins TRBV7-9 to TRBJ1-1, with D unresolved. The germline gives CDR1 SEHNR, CDR2 FQNEAQ (reference sequence). V was pared by 6 bases and J by 1 base, with 18 bases between. The CDR3 covers 16 residues. CDR3 loop: CASSSYVGFGNTEAFF. CDR3 nucleotides: TGTGCCAGCAGTTCCTACGTTGGATTCGGGAACACTGAAGCTTTCTTT.

Here the CDR3 reads CASSEAVSNNEQFF. The CDR3 DNA sequence: TGTGCCAGCAGTGAGGCGGTTTCGAATAATGAGCAGTTCTTC. V usage is TRBV6-4 and J usage is TRBJ2-1; no definite D call. The CDR3 has 14 residues. Germline V lookup: CDR1 MRHNA, CDR2 SNTAGT. The ends were cut back, 3 bases at V and 7 bases at J, with 13 bases in the middle.

This clone was observed a single time. This chain uses TRBV30 with TRBJ1-2, with D perhaps TRBD1 (5 bases). Germline lookup yields CDR1 GTSNPN and CDR2 SVGIG (reference sequence). This CDR3 spans 14 amino acids. V was pared by 5 bases and J by 3 bases, with 16 bases between. CDR3 region: CAWGRDWVYYGYTF. The CDR3 DNA sequence: TGTGCCTGGGGTAGGGACTGGGTATACTATGGCTACACCTTC.